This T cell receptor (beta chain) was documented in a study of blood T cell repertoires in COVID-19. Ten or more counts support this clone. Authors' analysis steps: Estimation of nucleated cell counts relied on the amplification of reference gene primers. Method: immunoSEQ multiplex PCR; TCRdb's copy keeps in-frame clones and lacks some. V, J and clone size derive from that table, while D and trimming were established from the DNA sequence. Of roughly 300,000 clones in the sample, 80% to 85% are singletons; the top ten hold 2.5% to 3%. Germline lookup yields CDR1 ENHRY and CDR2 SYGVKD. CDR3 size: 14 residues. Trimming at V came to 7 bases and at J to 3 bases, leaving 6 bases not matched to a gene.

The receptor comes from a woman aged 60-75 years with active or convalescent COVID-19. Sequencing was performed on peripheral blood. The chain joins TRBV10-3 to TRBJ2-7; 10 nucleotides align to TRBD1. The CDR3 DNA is TGTGCCATCAAAACCGGGACAGGGGACTACGAGCAGTACTTC. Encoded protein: CAIKTGTGDYEQYF.